This T cell receptor (beta chain) is from a study of cytomegalovirus exposure and HLA in healthy donors. This PCR relied on a set of 60 Vbeta primers and 13 Jbeta primers. TCRdb keeps only in-frame clones here, not all; method: immunoSEQ multiplex PCR. This table has 200,000 or so clones, around 81% appearing once. The origin of this receptor is a woman aged 18-29 years in good health and CMV-seropositive. Sequencing was done on a sample of PBMCs.

CDR3 bases: TGTGCCAGTAGGGGGGCACGGGGAGAAAAACTGTTTTTT. It is translated as CASRGARGEKLFF. The gene calls are TRBV19 and TRBJ1-4, with D perhaps matching TRBD1 (6 bases). The CDR3 is made up of 13 amino acids. V lost 6 bases to trimming and J lost 8 bases, with 13 bases between them. The germline V gene encodes CDR1 LNHDA and CDR2 SQIVND (reference sequence).